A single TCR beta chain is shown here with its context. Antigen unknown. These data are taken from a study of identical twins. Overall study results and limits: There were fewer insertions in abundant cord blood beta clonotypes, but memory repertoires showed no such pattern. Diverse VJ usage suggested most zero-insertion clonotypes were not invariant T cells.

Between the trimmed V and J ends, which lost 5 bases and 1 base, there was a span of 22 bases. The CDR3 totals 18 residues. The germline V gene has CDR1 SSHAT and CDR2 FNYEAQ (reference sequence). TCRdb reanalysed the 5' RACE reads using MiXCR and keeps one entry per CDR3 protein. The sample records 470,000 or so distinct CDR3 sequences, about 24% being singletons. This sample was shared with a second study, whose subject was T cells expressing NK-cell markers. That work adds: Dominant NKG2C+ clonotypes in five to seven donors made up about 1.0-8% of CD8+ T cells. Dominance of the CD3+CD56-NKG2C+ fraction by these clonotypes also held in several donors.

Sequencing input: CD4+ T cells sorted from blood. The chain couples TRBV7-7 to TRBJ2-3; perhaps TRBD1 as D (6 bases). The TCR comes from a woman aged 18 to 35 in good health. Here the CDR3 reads CASSPGVSRGRGTDTQYF. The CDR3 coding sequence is TGTGCCAGCAGCCCAGGCGTCTCCAGGGGCCGAGGCACAGATACGCAGTATTTT.